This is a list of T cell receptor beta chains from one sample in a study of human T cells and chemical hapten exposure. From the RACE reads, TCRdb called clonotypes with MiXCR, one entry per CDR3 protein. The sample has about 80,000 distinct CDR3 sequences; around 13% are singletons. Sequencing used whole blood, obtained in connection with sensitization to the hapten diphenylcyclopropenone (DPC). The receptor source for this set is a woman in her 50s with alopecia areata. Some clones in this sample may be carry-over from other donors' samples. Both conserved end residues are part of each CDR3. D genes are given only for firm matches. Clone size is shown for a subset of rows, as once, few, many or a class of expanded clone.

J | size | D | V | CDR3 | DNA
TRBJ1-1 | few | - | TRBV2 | CASSDSPGDWQEAFF | TGTGCCAGCAGTGACTCGCCCGGTGATTGGCAGGAAGCTTTCTTT
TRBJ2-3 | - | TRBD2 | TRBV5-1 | CASSRSSGSTDTQYF | TGCGCCAGCAGCAGGTCTAGCGGCAGCACAGATACGCAGTATTTT
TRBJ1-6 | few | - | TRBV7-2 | CASGLMDNSPLHF | TGTGCCAGCGGACTGATGGATAATTCACCCCTCCACTTT
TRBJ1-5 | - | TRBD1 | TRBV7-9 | CASSDTGTGGRYQPQHF | TGTGCCAGCAGCGATACCGGGACAGGGGGCCGCTATCAGCCCCAGCATTTT
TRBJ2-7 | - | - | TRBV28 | CASSSPVPTYEQYF | TGTGCCAGCAGTTCACCAGTCCCGACCTACGAGCAGTACTTC
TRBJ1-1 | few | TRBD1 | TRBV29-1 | CSWTGTNTEAFF | TGCAGTTGGACAGGGACGAACACTGAAGCTTTCTTT
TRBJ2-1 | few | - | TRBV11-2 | CASSSTGGKTYNEQFF | TGTGCCAGCAGCTCAACTGGCGGGAAGACCTACAATGAGCAGTTCTTC
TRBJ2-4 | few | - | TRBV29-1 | CSVVVLAKNIQYF | TGCAGCGTTGTGGTCTTGGCCAAAAACATTCAGTACTTC
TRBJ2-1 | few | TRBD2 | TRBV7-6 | CASSLASGRAREQFF | TGTGCCAGCAGCTTAGCTAGCGGGAGGGCCCGTGAGCAGTTCTTC
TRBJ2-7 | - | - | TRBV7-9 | CASSRKGTDNYEQYF | TGTGCCAGCAGCAGAAAGGGGACTGACAACTACGAGCAGTACTTC
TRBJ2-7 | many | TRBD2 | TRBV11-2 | CASSMIAGGLYEQYF | TGTGCCAGCAGCATGATAGCGGGAGGCCTGTACGAGCAGTACTTC
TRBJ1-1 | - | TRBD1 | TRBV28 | CASRTPRGMNTEAFF | TGTGCCAGCAGAACCCCCAGGGGGATGAACACTGAAGCTTTCTTT
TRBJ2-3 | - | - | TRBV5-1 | CASSSILTDTQYF | TGCGCCAGCAGCTCCATTCTGACAGATACGCAGTATTTT
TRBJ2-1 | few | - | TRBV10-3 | CAISRSNEQFF | TGTGCCATCTCACGGTCCAATGAGCAGTTCTTC
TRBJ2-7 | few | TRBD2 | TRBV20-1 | CSALRTSGSLPYEQYF | TGCAGTGCCCTTAGGACTAGCGGGAGCCTTCCCTACGAGCAGTACTTC
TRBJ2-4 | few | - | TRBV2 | CASKGGTNIQYF | TGTGCCAGCAAAGGGGGTACAAACATTCAGTACTTC
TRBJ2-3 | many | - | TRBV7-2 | CASTETWGTDTQYF | TGTGCCAGCACTGAGACCTGGGGCACAGATACGCAGTATTTT
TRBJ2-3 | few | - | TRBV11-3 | CASSSGLSSDTQYF | TGTGCCAGCAGCTCCGGGCTTAGCTCAGATACGCAGTATTTT
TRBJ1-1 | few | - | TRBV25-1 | CASSSNRNLNTEAFF | TGTGCCAGCAGTAGCAACAGGAACCTGAACACTGAAGCTTTCTTT
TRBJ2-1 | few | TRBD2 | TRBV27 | CASSLYSASGRAGYNEQFF | TGTGCCAGCAGTTTATACTCTGCTAGCGGGAGGGCCGGGTACAATGAGCAGTTCTTC
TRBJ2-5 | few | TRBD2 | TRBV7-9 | CASSFMASGALGETQYF | TGTGCCAGCAGCTTCATGGCTAGCGGAGCGCTGGGGGAGACCCAGTACTTC
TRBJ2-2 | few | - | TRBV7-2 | CASRPGGQTTGELFF | TGTGCCAGCAGGCCTGGTGGGCAGACCACCGGGGAGCTGTTTTTT
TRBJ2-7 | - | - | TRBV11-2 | CASSLRVAGQGTYEQYF | TGTGCCAGCAGCTTAAGGGTGGCGGGCCAGGGGACCTACGAGCAGTACTTC
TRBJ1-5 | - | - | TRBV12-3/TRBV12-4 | CASSFKGDQPQHF | TGTGCCAGCAGTTTTAAAGGGGATCAGCCCCAGCATTTT
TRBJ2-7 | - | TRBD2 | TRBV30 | CAWSPGTSTYEQYF | TGTGCCTGGAGCCCCGGGACTAGCACCTACGAGCAGTACTTC
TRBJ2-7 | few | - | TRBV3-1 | CASSQNYEQYF | TGTGCCAGCAGCCAAAACTACGAGCAGTACTTC
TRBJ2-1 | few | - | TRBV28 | CASSLRGISYNEQFF | TGTGCCAGCAGTCTACGCGGGATCTCCTACAATGAGCAGTTCTTC
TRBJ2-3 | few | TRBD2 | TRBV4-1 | CASSQAWRGTDTQYF | TGCGCCAGCAGCCAAGCTTGGCGGGGGACAGATACGCAGTATTTT
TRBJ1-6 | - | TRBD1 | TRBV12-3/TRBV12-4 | CASSLRTGGHSPLHF | TGTGCCAGCAGTCTCAGGACAGGGGGCCATTCACCCCTCCACTTT
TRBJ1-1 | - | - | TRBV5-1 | CASSFVGRKNTEAFF | TGCGCCAGCAGTTTTGTGGGGCGGAAGAACACTGAAGCTTTCTTT
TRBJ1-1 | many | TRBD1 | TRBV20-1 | CSAPQGAAEAFF | TGCAGTGCTCCCCAGGGGGCTGCTGAAGCTTTCTTT
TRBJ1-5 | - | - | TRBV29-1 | CSAASGGVHQPQHF | TGCAGCGCCGCCAGCGGGGGGGTTCATCAGCCCCAGCATTTT
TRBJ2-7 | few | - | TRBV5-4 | CASSRGPPYSYEQYF | TGTGCCAGCAGCAGAGGACCTCCCTACTCCTACGAGCAGTACTTC
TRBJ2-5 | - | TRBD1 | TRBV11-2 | CASSLQGAAQETQYF | TGTGCCAGCAGCTTACAGGGGGCGGCCCAAGAGACCCAGTACTTC